The T cell receptor beta chain described here comes from a study of Graves' ophthalmopathy and Graves' hyperthyroidism. This clonotype showed up many times. V shed 10 bases, J shed 2 bases, and the junction held 8 bases outside the gene matches. CDR1 and CDR2 from the germline V gene are ENHRY and SYGVKD. CDR3 size: 15 residues. RNA transcripts were the source from which TCR beta CDR3 regions were amplified. RT-PCR was first run with HTBI primers, then multiplex PCR in a second round. TCRdb re-derived calls from the multiplex PCR reads in MiXCR, one entry per CDR3 protein. The repertoire holds 500,000 to 800,000 distinct CDR3 sequences, with roughly 41% as singletons.

This chain joins TRBV10-3 and TRBJ2-2; TRBD2 agrees at 9 bases. The TCR originated in an adult man with Graves' ophthalmopathy. Input material: peripheral blood. The CDR3 reads CATRGLASNTGELFF. In nucleotides, the CDR3 is TGTGCCACCCGGGGACTAGCTTCAAACACCGGGGAGCTGTTTTTT.